The sequence of this TCR beta chain was determined in a study of T cells in Graves' hyperthyroidism and ophthalmopathy. Study summary: Peripheral blood was collected at initial diagnosis, before any treatment. Study-wide points: Blood also contained most expanded thyroid clonotypes above 0.001. Model predictions of ophthalmopathy came a median approximately 6 months before onset.

Germline-derived CDR1 and CDR2 are SGHRS and YFSETQ. V shed 4 bases and J shed 5 bases, with 15 bases lying between them. This CDR3 spans 14 amino acids. Isolation of PBMCs was performed on about 10 ml fresh peripheral blood. This clonotype was detected a few times. Its antigen is currently unknown. Amplification of TCR beta CDR3 regions used RNA as the template. With the HTBI primer set, the TCR CDR3 went through a first round of RT-PCR. One entry per CDR3 protein, called by TCRdb with MiXCR from the multiplex PCR reads. Of approximately 610,000 distinct CDR3 sequences listed, approximately 15% were seen once; the top ten hold about 4%.

J is TRBJ2-5 and V is TRBV5-1, with D perhaps matching TRBD2 (5 bases). What was sequenced was blood. This TCR was recovered from a woman in her thirties or forties with Graves' ophthalmopathy. The CDR3 reads CASSPERIRETQYF. In nucleotides, the CDR3 is TGCGCCAGCAGCCCTGAGCGGATTCGGGAGACCCAGTACTTC.